This T cell receptor beta chain was identified in a study of blood T cell repertoires in COVID-19. Whole-study context: The United States, Italy and Spain provided the acute and convalescent COVID-19 samples. From T cells, B-cell-depleted T cells, or PBMCs came the material, which was cDNA or gDNA.

CDR3 length equals 15 residues. Germline V gene lookup returns CDR1 SGHTA and CDR2 FQGNSA. Trimming removed 1 base at V and 4 bases at J, with 10 bases between. In the original processing: Estimated nucleated cell counts came from reference gene primer amplification. Data came from immunoSEQ multiplex PCR; TCRdb stores just in-frame clones and leaves some out. V and J calls plus clone size are reproduced from that table; the DNA served to infer D and trimming. The sample contains about 110,000 clones, more than 80% of which appear only once. The sequenced sample was peripheral blood. The sequence was obtained from a middle-aged man with active or convalescent COVID-19. The chain has TRBV7-2 and TRBJ2-2; D not resolved. The CDR3 protein is CASSLGGSVTGELFF. In nucleotides, the CDR3 is TGTGCCAGCAGCTTAGGAGGCAGCGTCACCGGGGAGCTGTTTTTT.